The present entry profiles one T cell receptor (beta chain) with its context. Its antigen is undetermined. These data belong to a study of cytotoxic CD8 clonotypes in ibrutinib-treated CLL. Study information: Response was recorded as partial in some 25 patients and complete in 2; at median roughly 63 months, around 14 remained remitted and some twelve had progressed. Investigators collected response samples after a median 12 months of treatment, range 6 to 36.

The CDR3 contains 19 residues. The repertoire was sequenced with immunoSEQ multiplex PCR; TCRdb's copy has only in-frame clones and lacks some. The table has 300,000 or so clones, roughly 67% seen once. Points from the study as a whole: The public clonotypes identified were infrequent and showed contraction or stability on treatment. Elevated clonality accompanied ibrutinib response, with a return toward baseline values at progression.

The chain combines TRBV1 with TRBJ2-3; whether TRBD1, the table's D call, matches the DNA was not checked. TRBV1 is flagged as a pseudogene. This TCR came from a human donor with chronic lymphocytic leukemia. The starting material was PBMCs, obtained after 36 months of ibrutinib treatment. DNA of the CDR3: TGCACCAGCAGCTCAGATCCCGGATGCCCTCGCAGGAGCACAGATACGCAGTATTTT. Translation: CTSSSDPGCPRRSTDTQYF.